Described below is a single TCR beta chain sequence and its context. What it recognizes is unknown. The sample comes from a study of T cell responses to AZD1222 COVID-19 vaccine. Pooled in the analysis were second doses at about 4 or about 12 weeks. Trimming removed 3 bases from V and 3 bases from J, with 13 bases in between. This CDR3 has 15 residues. From germline, CDR1 is SGHTS and CDR2 YDEGEE. The repertoire was sequenced with immunoSEQ multiplex PCR; TCRdb's copy has only in-frame clones and lacks some. The top ten hold 30% to 40% of the sample, which has 15,000 or so clones, approximately 80% seen once. Study-wide results and caveats: Along spike, vaccine-associated CD4 TCRs were found throughout, with dominance at 160-218 and 743-854.

The rearrangement uses TRBV5-8 and TRBJ1-3; D gene ambiguous. The receptor was derived from an adult who received the AZD1222 COVID-19 vaccine. Sample: peripheral blood, taken 28 days after the second AZD1222 dose. CDR3 loop: CASSYEGSFGNTIYF. DNA of the CDR3: TGTGCCAGCAGCTACGAAGGGAGTTTTGGAAACACCATATATTTT.